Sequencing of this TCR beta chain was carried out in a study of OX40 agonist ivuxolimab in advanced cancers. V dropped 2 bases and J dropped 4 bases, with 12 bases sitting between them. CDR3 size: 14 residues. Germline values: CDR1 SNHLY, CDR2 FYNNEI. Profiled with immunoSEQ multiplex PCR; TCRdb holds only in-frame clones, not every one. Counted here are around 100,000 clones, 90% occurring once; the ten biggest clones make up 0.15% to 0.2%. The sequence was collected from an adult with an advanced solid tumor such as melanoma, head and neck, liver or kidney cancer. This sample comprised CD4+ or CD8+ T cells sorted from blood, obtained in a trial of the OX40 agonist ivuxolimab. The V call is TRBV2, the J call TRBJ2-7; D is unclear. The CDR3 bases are TGTGCCAGCAGTGAAACGCAGGTTTCGTACGAGCAGTACTTC. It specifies CASSETQVSYEQYF.